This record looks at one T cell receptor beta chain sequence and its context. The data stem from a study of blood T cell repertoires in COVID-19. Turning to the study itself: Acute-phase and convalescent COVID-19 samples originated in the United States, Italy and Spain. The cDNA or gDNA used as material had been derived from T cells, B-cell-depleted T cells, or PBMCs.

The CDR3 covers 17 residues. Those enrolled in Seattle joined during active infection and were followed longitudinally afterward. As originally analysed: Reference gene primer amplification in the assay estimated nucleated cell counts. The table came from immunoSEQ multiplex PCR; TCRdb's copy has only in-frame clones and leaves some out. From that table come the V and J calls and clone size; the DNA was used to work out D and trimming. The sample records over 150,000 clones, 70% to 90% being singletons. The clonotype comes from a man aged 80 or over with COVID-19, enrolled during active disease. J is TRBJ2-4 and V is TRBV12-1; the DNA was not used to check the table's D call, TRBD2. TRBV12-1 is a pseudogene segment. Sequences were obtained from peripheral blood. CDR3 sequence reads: CASSSPWGVRAKNIQYF. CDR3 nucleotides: TGTGCCAGCAGCTCCCCGTGGGGGGTTAGGGCCAAAAACATTCAGTACTTC.